Shown below are 18 T cell receptor beta chains from a single sample sequenced in a study of PD-1 blockade in classical Hodgkin lymphoma (TCRdb year 2020). Receptors were amplified or captured by the immunoSEQ multiplex PCR assay. In TCRdb, the immuneACCESS table is reduced to in-frame sequences with V and J assigned. These tables do not hold every clone; where another copy was compared, an unresolved V gene accounts for under half, and the others remain unexplained. This sample lists roughly 100,000 clones; 80% to 90% were detected once. Jointly, the top ten make up approximately 6.3% of the sample. The sample's time point label is to be understood as: cycle 2 day 1 (C2D1) of nivolumab. Relapse after autologous stem cell transplantation had occurred in all trial patients, and cohorts A, B and C were distinguished by prior brentuximab vedotin exposure. The sample was peripheral blood mononuclear cells (PBMCs), taken before the second cycle of nivolumab. These receptors were obtained from a human donor with classical Hodgkin lymphoma.

The rearrangement joins TRBV14 to TRBJ2-2; D gene ambiguous. CDR1 is SGHDN and CDR2 is FVKESK in the germline V gene. Trimming removed 3 bases at V and 4 bases at J, with 15 bases between. This CDR3 is 16 amino acids long. CDR3 amino acids: CASSHVVSTSTGELFF. The CDR3 coding sequence is TGTGCCAGCAGCCACGTCGTGTCTACAAGCACCGGGGAGCTGTTTTTT.

This chain uses TRBV7-2 with TRBJ2-7; 7 bases are shared with TRBD1. With 5 bases clipped from V and 3 bases from J, the junction kept 10 bases outside the gene matches. The germline V gene has CDR1 SGHTA and CDR2 FQGNSA. This CDR3 region has 15 residues. CDR3 protein: CASSPGQVIVYEQYF. Here the CDR3 DNA reads TGTGCCAGCAGCCCCGGACAGGTGATCGTCTACGAGCAGTACTTC.

The chain couples TRBV15 to TRBJ2-7, with D perhaps matching TRBD2 (6 bases). The V and J ends lost 3 bases and 2 bases respectively, with 23 bases between them. The CDR3 sequence is 18 residues long. Germline lookup yields CDR1 LNHNV and CDR2 YYDKDF (reference sequence). The CDR3 is CATSSWVLPRDPPYEQYF. Here the CDR3 DNA reads TGTGCCACCAGCAGCTGGGTCCTCCCGCGGGACCCCCCCTACGAGCAGTACTTC. Variable domain in full (rest from reference TRBV15 and TRBJ2-7): DAMVIQNPRYQVTQFGKPVTLSCSQTLNHNVMYWYQQKSSQAPKLLFHYYDKDFNNEADTPDNFQSRRPNTSFCFLDIRSPGLGDTAMYLCATSSWVLPRDPPYEQYFGPGTRLTVT.

The chain joins TRBV2 to TRBJ2-7; 11 positions agree with TRBD2. CDR3 size: 15 residues. The J segment lost 3 bases and the V segment lost 4 bases, leaving 5 bases of the junction unmatched. Germline V gene data show CDR1 as SNHLY and CDR2 as FYNNEI. The CDR3 protein is CASSVGGLAVYEQYF. CDR3 bases: TGTGCCAGCAGTGTCGGGGGACTAGCGGTCTACGAGCAGTACTTC. The full variable domain, with the rest looked up from reference TRBV2 and TRBJ2-7, is EPEVTQTPSHQVTQMGQEVILRCVPISNHLYFYWYRQILGQKVEFLVSFYNNEISEKSEIFDDQFSVERPDGSNFTLKIRSTKLEDSAMYFCASSVGGLAVYEQYFGPGTRLTVT.

The gene calls are TRBV4-3 and TRBJ2-7; D unclear. Deletions cut 0 bases from V and 0 bases from J, with 12 bases between. The CDR3 loop spans 16 amino acids. From germline, CDR1 is LGHNA and CDR2 YSLEER. CDR3 coding DNA: TGCGCCAGCAGCCAAGACGTGGGTACGAGCTCCTACGAGCAGTACTTC. This encodes CASSQDVGTSSYEQYF.

This rearrangement joins TRBV19 to TRBJ1-5; D not certain. Trimming stripped 5 bases from V and 0 bases from J, with 17 bases between. The V gene's germline CDR1 is LNHDA and CDR2 SQIVND (reference sequence). The CDR3 consists of 17 residues. CDR3 DNA sequence: TGTGCCAGTAGTTTACCTAAACACACTTATAGCAATCAGCCCCAGCATTTT. It is translated as CASSLPKHTYSNQPQHF.

This chain uses TRBV28 with TRBJ2-3; the D is unclear. V was shortened by 5 bases and J by 2 bases, with 5 bases between the two germline ends. The CDR3 has 12 amino acids. Germline lookup yields CDR1 MDHEN and CDR2 SYDVKM. The CDR3 DNA reads as TGTGCCAGCAGTATAATCACAGATACGCAGTATTTT. This encodes CASSIITDTQYF.

The genes are TRBV28 and TRBJ1-1; TRBD1 matches at 11 bases. Unmatched junction bases numbered 15, after V lost 5 bases and J lost 4 bases. CDR1 and CDR2 from the germline V gene are MDHEN and SYDVKM. The CDR3 is 18 residues long. CDR3 loop: CASSTETGTGGRGTEAFF. In DNA, the CDR3 is TGTGCCAGCAGTACGGAGACCGGGACAGGGGGACGGGGCACTGAAGCTTTCTTT.

A word on this clone: Germline is not matched at one junction end, which may reflect a read error. The V gene is TRBV4-3, the J gene TRBJ1-4; 8 bases line up with TRBD1. CDR1 LGHNA and CDR2 YSLEER come from the germline V gene. This CDR3 is 14 amino acids long. DNA of the CDR3: TGCGCCAGCAGCCAGGAAGAACACCGGACAGGGTTAGGTTTT. Translating it yields CASSQEEHRTGLGF.

Concerning this clone itself: This sample also contains other DNA sequences that code for the same CDR3. V and J are TRBV4-2 and TRBJ2-2; D not resolved. Trimming removed 1 base at V and 1 base at J, with 10 bases between. Germline CDR1 LGHNA, CDR2 YNFKEQ. The CDR3 runs 16 residues. The CDR3: CASSQVPGLNTGELFF. The DNA of the CDR3 is TGTGCCAGCAGCCAAGTACCTGGGTTGAACACCGGGGAGCTGTTTTTT.

This chain uses TRBV6-6 with TRBJ1-6, with D unclear. Trimming shortened V by 5 bases and J by 9 bases, and 14 bases separated the two germline ends. The CDR3 sequence is 14 residues long. Per the germline V gene, CDR1 is MNHNY and CDR2 is SVGAGI (reference sequence). The CDR3 coding sequence is TGTGCCAGCAGTCAGACAAACGAGGGTTCACCCCTCCACTTT. Its protein product is CASSQTNEGSPLHF.

The rearrangement uses TRBV19 and TRBJ1-4, with D possibly TRBD1 on 6 matching bases. The CDR3 is 15 amino acids. Trimming shortened V by 6 bases and J by 6 bases, and 17 bases separated the two germline ends. Germline-derived CDR1 and CDR2 are LNHDA and SQIVND (reference sequence). The CDR3: CASRTPGQEDEKLFF. CDR3 DNA sequence: TGTGCCAGTAGGACCCCGGGACAAGAAGATGAAAAACTGTTTTTT.

The V gene is TRBV5-6, the J gene TRBJ1-2; TRBD1 might be the D (5 bases). The CDR3 covers 13 residues. The V end lost 2 bases, the J end lost 4 bases, and 9 bases lay between the germline ends. Looked up from germline, CDR1 is SGHDT and CDR2 is YYEEEE. CDR3 residues: CASSFWQGYGYTF. The DNA for the CDR3 is TGTGCCAGCAGCTTTTGGCAGGGCTATGGCTACACCTTC. Looking up the rest from reference TRBV5-6 and TRBJ1-2 gives the full variable domain: DAGVTQSPTHLIKTRGQQVTLRCSPKSGHDTVSWYQQALGQGPQFIFQYYEEEERQRGNFPDRFSGHQFPNYSSELNVNALLLGDSALYLCASSFWQGYGYTFGSGTRLTVV.

This clone was found once. The chain employs TRBV13 and TRBJ1-1; weak D call: TRBD1 (5 bases). V lost 4 bases and J 1 base, leaving 19 bases between the germline ends. CDR1 is PRHDT, CDR2 FYEKMQ, per germline (reference sequence). This CDR3 region has 17 residues. Here the CDR3 reads CASSSGLGRGGNTEAFF. Written as DNA, the CDR3 is TGTGCCAGCAGCTCCGGGTTAGGACGGGGCGGGAACACTGAAGCTTTCTTT.

The rearrangement joins TRBV4-1 to TRBJ2-3; D is ambiguous. Trimming took 1 base from V and 0 from J, leaving 23 bases between them. Germline assignment: CDR1 MGHRA and CDR2 YSYEKL. The CDR3 loop spans 20 amino acids. The CDR3 nucleotides are TGCGCCAGCAGCCAAGTCCTTCCTAGTCTAACCGGCCCTAGCACAGATACGCAGTATTTT. It translates to CASSQVLPSLTGPSTDTQYF.

The chain is built from TRBV11-2 and TRBJ1-6; 8 nucleotides agree with TRBD1. The germline V gene has CDR1 SGHAT and CDR2 FQNNGV. This CDR3 has 15 amino acids. The J segment lost 7 bases and the V segment lost 3 bases, leaving 5 bases of the junction unmatched. The CDR3 DNA reads TGTGCCAGCAGCTTCCTCACAGGGGGGAATTCACCCCTCCACTTT. Protein sequence: CASSFLTGGNSPLHF.

The chain joins TRBV6-5 to TRBJ2-7; D gene unclear. The CDR3 covers 14 residues. CDR1 is MNHEY, CDR2 SVGAGI, per germline. The ends were cut back, 0 bases at V and 0 bases at J, with 6 bases in the middle. The chain's CDR3 is CASSYSADSYEQYF. The CDR3 DNA follows: TGTGCCAGCAGTTACTCGGCAGACTCCTACGAGCAGTACTTC.

The V and J genes are TRBV4-2 and TRBJ2-5; D is ambiguous. CDR1 LGHNA and CDR2 YNFKEQ come from the germline V gene. The germline V and J ends were trimmed by 0 bases and 5 bases, with 7 bases remaining between them. This CDR3 has 13 residues. CDR3 loop: CASSQEFGETQYF. The CDR3 nucleotides read TGTGCCAGCAGCCAAGAGTTCGGGGAGACCCAGTACTTC.